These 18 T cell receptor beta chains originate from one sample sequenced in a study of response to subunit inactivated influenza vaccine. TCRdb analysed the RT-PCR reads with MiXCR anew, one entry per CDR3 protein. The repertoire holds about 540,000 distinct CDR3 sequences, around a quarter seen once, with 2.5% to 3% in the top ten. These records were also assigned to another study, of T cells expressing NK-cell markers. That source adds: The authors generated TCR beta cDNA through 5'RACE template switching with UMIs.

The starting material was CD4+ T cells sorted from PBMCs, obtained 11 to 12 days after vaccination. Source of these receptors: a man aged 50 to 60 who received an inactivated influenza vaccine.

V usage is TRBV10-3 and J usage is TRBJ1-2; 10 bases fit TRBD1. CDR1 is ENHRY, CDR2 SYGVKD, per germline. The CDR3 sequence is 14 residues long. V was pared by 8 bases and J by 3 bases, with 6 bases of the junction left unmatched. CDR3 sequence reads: CAIRDRGRDYGYTF. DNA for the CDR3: TGTGCCATCCGAGACAGGGGGCGAGACTATGGCTACACCTTC.

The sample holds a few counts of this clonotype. CDR3 protein: CASSRSPSGGQETQYF. Here the CDR3 DNA reads TGCGCCAGCAGCCGGAGCCCTAGCGGGGGCCAAGAGACCCAGTACTTC. This rearrangement joins TRBV5-1 to TRBJ2-5; TRBD2 agrees at 10 bases. The V segment lost 4 bases and the J segment 1 base; nucleotides outside the gene matches: 7. CDR3 length equals 16 residues. CDR1 SGHRS and CDR2 YFSETQ come from the germline V gene.

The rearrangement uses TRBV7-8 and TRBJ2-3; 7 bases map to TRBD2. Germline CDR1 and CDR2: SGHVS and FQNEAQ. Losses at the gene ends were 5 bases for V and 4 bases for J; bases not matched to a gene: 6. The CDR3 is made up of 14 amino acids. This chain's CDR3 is CASSPSGNSDTQYF. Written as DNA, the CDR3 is TGTGCCAGCAGCCCAAGCGGGAATTCAGATACGCAGTATTTT.

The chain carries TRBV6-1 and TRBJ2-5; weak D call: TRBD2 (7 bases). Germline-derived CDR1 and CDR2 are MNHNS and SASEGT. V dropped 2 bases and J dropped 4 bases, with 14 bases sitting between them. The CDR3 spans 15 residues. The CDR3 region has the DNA TGTGCCAGCAGTGAATCGATGGCGGGGGCAGAGACCCAGTACTTC. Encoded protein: CASSESMAGAETQYF.

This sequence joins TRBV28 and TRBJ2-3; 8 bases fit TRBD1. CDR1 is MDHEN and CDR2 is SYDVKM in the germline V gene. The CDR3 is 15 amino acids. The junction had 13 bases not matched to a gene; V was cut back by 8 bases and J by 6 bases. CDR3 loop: CASGVDRGFTDTQYF. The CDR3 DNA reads TGTGCCAGCGGGGTTGACAGGGGTTTCACGGATACGCAGTATTTT.

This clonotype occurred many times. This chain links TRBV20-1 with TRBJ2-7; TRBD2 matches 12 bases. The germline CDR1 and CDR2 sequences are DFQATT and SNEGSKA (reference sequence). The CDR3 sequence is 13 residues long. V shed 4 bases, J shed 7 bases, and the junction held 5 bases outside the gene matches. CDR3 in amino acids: CSAIPSGRGEQYF. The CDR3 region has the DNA TGCAGTGCTATACCTAGCGGGAGGGGTGAGCAGTACTTC.

The CDR3 reads CASSLGGRGAEQYF. CDR3 nucleotides: TGTGCCAGCAGTTTAGGGGGGAGGGGTGCCGAGCAGTACTTC. This chain links TRBV12-3 or TRBV12-4 with TRBJ2-7; 7 positions agree with TRBD2. This CDR3 region has 14 residues. The ends lost 1 base at V and 6 bases at J; junction bases unmatched: 6.

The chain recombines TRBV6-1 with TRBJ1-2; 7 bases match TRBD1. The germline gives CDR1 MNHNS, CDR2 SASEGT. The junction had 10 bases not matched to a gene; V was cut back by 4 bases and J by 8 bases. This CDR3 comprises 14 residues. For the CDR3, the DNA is TGTGCCAGCAGTGCGTCCCGGGACAGTTCCGGCTACACCTTC. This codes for CASSASRDSSGYTF.

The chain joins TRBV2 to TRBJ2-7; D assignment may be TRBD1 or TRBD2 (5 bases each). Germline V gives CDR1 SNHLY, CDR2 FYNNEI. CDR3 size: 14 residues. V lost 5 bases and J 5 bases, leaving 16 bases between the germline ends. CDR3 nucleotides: TGTGCCAGCAGTAGACACTCCGGGGCAGACGAGCAGTACTTC. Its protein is CASSRHSGADEQYF. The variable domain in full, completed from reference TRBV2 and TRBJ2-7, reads EPEVTQTPSHQVTQMGQEVILRCVPISNHLYFYWYRQILGQKVEFLVSFYNNEISEKSEIFDDQFSVERPDGSNFTLKIRSTKLEDSAMYFCASSRHSGADEQYFGPGTRLTVT.

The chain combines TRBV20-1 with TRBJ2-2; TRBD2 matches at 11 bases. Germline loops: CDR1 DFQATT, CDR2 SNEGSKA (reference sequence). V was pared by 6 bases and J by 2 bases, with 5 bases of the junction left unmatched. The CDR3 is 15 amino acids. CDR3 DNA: TGCAGTGCAAAAGGACTAGCGGGCAACACCGGGGAGCTGTTTTTT. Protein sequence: CSAKGLAGNTGELFF.

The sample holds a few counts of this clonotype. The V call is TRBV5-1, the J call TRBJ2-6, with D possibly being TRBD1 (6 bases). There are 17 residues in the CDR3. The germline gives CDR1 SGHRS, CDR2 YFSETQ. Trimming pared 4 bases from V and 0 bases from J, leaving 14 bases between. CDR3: CASSTSSGDSGANVLTF. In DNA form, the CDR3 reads TGCGCCAGCAGCACCTCTTCAGGGGACTCTGGGGCCAACGTCCTGACTTTC. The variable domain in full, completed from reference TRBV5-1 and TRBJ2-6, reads KAGVTQTPRYLIKTRGQQVTLSCSPISGHRSVSWYQQTPGQGLQFLFEYFSETQRNKGNFPGRFSGRQFSNSRSEMNVSTLELGDSALYLCASSTSSGDSGANVLTFGAGSRLTVL.

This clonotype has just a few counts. The CDR3 reads CSARATRTGELFF. CDR3 nucleotides: TGCAGTGCTAGGGCGACAAGGACCGGGGAGCTGTTTTTT. The chain links TRBV20-1 to TRBJ2-2, with no clear D. Deletions cut 3 bases from V and 5 bases from J, with 10 bases between. The CDR3 sequence is 13 residues long. Germline-derived CDR1 and CDR2 are DFQATT and SNEGSKA (reference sequence).

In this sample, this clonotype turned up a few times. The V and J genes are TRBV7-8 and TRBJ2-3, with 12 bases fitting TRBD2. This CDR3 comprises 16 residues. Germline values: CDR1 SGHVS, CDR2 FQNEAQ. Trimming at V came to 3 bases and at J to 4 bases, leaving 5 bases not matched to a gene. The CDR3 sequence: CASSLTSGSPPDTQYF. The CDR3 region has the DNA TGTGCCAGCAGCTTGACTAGCGGGAGTCCCCCAGATACGCAGTATTTT.

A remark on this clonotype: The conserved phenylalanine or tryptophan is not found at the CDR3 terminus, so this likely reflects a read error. As DNA, the CDR3 is TGCAGCGTTAGGGACAACACAGATACGCAGTATTCT. Encoded protein: CSVRDNTDTQYS. The V and J genes are TRBV29-1 and TRBJ2-3; tentatively, D is TRBD1 (6 bases). Germline V gene sequence: CDR1 SQVTM, CDR2 ANQGSEA. V shed 5 bases and J shed 2 bases, with 8 bases lying between them. The CDR3 totals 12 residues.

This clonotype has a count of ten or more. The CDR3 sequence: CASSFSPRDADTQYF. CDR3 bases: TGTGCCAGCAGCTTTTCACCCAGAGATGCAGATACGCAGTATTTT. The chain recombines TRBV5-5 with TRBJ2-3; unclear D gene. The CDR3 loop spans 15 amino acids. V was pared by 2 bases and J by 4 bases, with 14 bases between. Germline CDR1 and CDR2: SGHKS and YYEKEE (reference sequence).

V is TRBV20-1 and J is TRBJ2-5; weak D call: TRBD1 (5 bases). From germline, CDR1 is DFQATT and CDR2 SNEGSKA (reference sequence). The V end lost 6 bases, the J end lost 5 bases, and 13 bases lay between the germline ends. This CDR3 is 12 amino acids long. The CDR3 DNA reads TGCAGTGCCCAGGGTTTCGGTGAGACCCAGTACTTC. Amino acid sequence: CSAQGFGETQYF.

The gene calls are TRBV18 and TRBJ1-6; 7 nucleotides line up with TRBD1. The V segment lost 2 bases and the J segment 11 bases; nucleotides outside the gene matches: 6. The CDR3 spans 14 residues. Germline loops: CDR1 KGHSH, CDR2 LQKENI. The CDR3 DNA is TGTGCCAGCTCACCAGCGACAGGGATGACACCCCTCCACTTT. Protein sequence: CASSPATGMTPLHF.

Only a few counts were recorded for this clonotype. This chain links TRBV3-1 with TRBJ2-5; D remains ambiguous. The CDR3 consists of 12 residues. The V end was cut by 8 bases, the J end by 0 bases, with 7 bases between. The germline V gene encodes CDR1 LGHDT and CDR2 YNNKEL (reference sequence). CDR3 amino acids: CASSKDQETQYF. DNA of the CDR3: TGTGCCAGCTCAAAGGACCAAGAGACCCAGTACTTC.